These T cell receptor beta chains were read from a single sample in a study of shared clonotypes between healthy human individuals. Only in-frame clones appear in the TCRdb table, and some are missing; sequencing was by immunoSEQ multiplex PCR. In the table there are around 600,000 clones, about 95% of which are singletons. The source material was naive CD8+ T cells sorted from blood. Receptor source: a woman in her thirties in good health. Each CDR3 is given with its conserved first and last residue. Fields, in order: clone size, V gene, J gene, CDR3 protein. Some rows mark clone size as missing; the rest say once, few, many or name a class of expanded clone.

>-|TRBV19|TRBJ1-5
CASRPDREGNQPQHF
>-|TRBV28|TRBJ1-5
CASRINTGVGYSNQPQHF
>-|TRBV28|TRBJ2-7
CASSSAGQSYEQYF
>-|TRBV15|TRBJ2-1
CATSREGGTTYYNEQFF
>-|TRBV19|TRBJ2-1
CASSFPTGTGVQYNEQFF
>-|TRBV7-3|TRBJ2-2
CASSLTPPTGELFF
>-|TRBV5-4|TRBJ2-5
CASSSESKETQYF
>-|TRBV7-9|TRBJ2-3
CASSVSTDTQYF
>-|TRBV11-2|TRBJ2-7
CASGKDRLPYEQYF
>-|TRBV28|TRBJ2-7
CASTQTGSSYEQYF
>-|TRBV19|TRBJ2-5
CASSAGAGIEETQYF
>-|TRBV4-2|TRBJ1-6
CASSQERAFSNSPLHF
>-|TRBV13|TRBJ2-7
CASSLGDTPYEQYF
>-|TRBV19|TRBJ2-3
CASSLLQGAGDTQYF
>-|TRBV5-5|TRBJ2-7
CASSYGTAGEQYF
>-|TRBV4-1|TRBJ2-5
CASSQRTGETQYF
>-|TRBV28|TRBJ2-4
CASRLRTGIQYF
>-|TRBV7-6|TRBJ2-5
CASSSRLAGLQETQYF
>-|TRBV7-9|TRBJ2-3
CASSLVVRATDTQYF
>-|TRBV27|TRBJ2-1
CASSLWGNNEQFF
>few|TRBV13|TRBJ2-7
CASSPGTSYEQYF
>-|TRBV6-1|TRBJ2-1
CASSEALAGYNEQFF
>-|TRBV7-9|TRBJ1-1
CATVSGKAFF
>-|TRBV15|TRBJ2-7
CATSRDSDDSYEQYF
>-|TRBV5-5|TRBJ2-5
CASSLAGAQETQYF
>-|TRBV7-2|TRBJ2-4
CASSYSQGPGGLQYF
>-|TRBV14|TRBJ2-7
CASSKTSVAYEQYF
>-|TRBV27|TRBJ1-1
CASKAGGTEAFF
>-|TRBV11-2|TRBJ2-7
CASSLDLISDFLRSYEQYF
>-|TRBV5-4|TRBJ2-7
CASSSKRWAVSYEQYF
>-|TRBV7-9|TRBJ2-1
CASSPWDSYNEQFF
>once|TRBV29-1|TRBJ2-7
CSVGTGDTYEQYF
>-|TRBV11-1|TRBJ2-5
CASSSGIQETQYF